This TCR beta chain was sequenced for a study of cytomegalovirus exposure and HLA in healthy donors. Overall study findings and caveats: In an earlier analysis, most TCR beta V segments were productive about 87% or about 30% of the time. In a later analysis, HLA-associated beta chains showed higher expansion and lower generation probabilities than comparable chains.

Note on this clone: Antigen specificity is unknown.

13 Jbeta primers and 60 Vbeta primers were used for the PCR. This table comes from immunoSEQ multiplex PCR, and its TCRdb copy is limited to in-frame clones, with some not included. The sample includes over 200,000 clones, around 88% seen only once; the top ten take over 0.95%. Sequencing was carried out using PBMCs. The TCR sequence derives from a woman under 30 in good health and CMV-seronegative.

The DNA for the CDR3 is TGTGCCACCAGCAGTGGAACCGGGACAGGGGAAGAGACCCAGTACTTC. It translates to CATSSGTGTGEETQYF. V gene TRBV15 combines with J gene TRBJ2-5, with TRBD1 identical over 10 bases. Germline CDR1 and CDR2: LNHNV and YYDKDF (reference sequence). There are 16 residues in the CDR3. Unmatched junction bases numbered 7, after V lost 3 bases and J lost 3 bases. Full variable domain (remainder filled in from reference TRBV15 and TRBJ2-5): DAMVIQNPRYQVTQFGKPVTLSCSQTLNHNVMYWYQQKSSQAPKLLFHYYDKDFNNEADTPDNFQSRRPNTSFCFLDIRSPGLGDTAMYLCATSSGTGTGEETQYFGPGTRLLVL.